A selection of T cell receptor beta chains follows, all from one sample in a study of OX40 agonist ivuxolimab in advanced cancers. Profiling relied on immunoSEQ multiplex PCR, and the TCRdb table lists in-frame clones only, not all of them. The table records over 65,000 clones, approximately 90% of them present only once. Here the sequenced sample was CD4+ or CD8+ T cells sorted from blood, taken in a trial of the OX40 agonist ivuxolimab. These receptors were obtained from an adult with an advanced solid tumor such as melanoma, head and neck, liver or kidney cancer. Each CDR3 is given with its conserved first and last residue. The order of the fields is V gene, clone size, CDR3 length, J gene, D gene, CDR3 protein, CDR3 DNA. D genes are given only for firm matches. Clone size is not always given. Where it is, it says once, few, many or a class for expanded clones.

>TRBV10-1|once|9|TRBJ1-2|.
CASGRGYTF
TGCGCCAGCGGGAGGGGCTACACCTTC
>TRBV7-8|.|14|TRBJ2-5|.
CASSLAAGRQTQYF
TGTGCCAGCAGCTTAGCGGCAGGGCGGCAGACCCAGTACTTC
>TRBV19|.|15|TRBJ2-3|.
CASSIGGGDTDTQYF
TGTGCCAGTAGTATCGGGGGCGGAGACACAGATACGCAGTATTTT
>TRBV23-1|.|21|TRBJ1-5|.
CASSQFRRDKGFGAPNQPQHF
TGCGCCAGCAGTCAATTTCGTAGGGACAAGGGGTTTGGCGCTCCGAATCAGCCCCAGCATTTT
>TRBV6-5|once|11|TRBJ2-5|.
CASRSKETQYF
TGTGCCAGCAGATCGAAAGAGACCCAGTACTTC
>TRBV10-3|.|15|TRBJ2-2|.
CAISERGSNTGELFF
TGTGCCATCAGTGAGAGGGGTTCGAACACCGGGGAGCTGTTTTTT
>TRBV6-1|.|14|TRBJ2-1|.
CASSEVGQGNEQFF
TGTGCCAGCAGTGAAGTTGGGCAAGGGAATGAGCAGTTCTTC
>TRBV14|.|14|TRBJ1-5|TRBD1
CASGQGISNQPQHF
TGTGCCAGTGGACAGGGGATTAGCAATCAGCCCCAGCATTTT
>TRBV13|.|16|TRBJ1-1|.
CASSLTGWGIETEAFF
TGTGCCAGCAGCTTAACAGGGTGGGGTATCGAAACTGAAGCTTTCTTT
>TRBV7-2|.|13|TRBJ2-7|.
CASSLGTFYEQYF
TGTGCCAGCAGCTTAGGTACTTTCTACGAGCAGTACTTC
>TRBV11-3|.|15|TRBJ2-7|TRBD1
CASSLSLDRVYEQYF
TGTGCCAGCAGCTTATCCCTGGACAGGGTCTACGAGCAGTACTTC
>TRBV28|few|15|TRBJ2-6|.
CASSWTGSGANVLTF
TGTGCCAGCAGTTGGACCGGGTCTGGGGCCAACGTCCTGACTTTC
>TRBV27|.|14|TRBJ2-3|.
CASSPSAWTDTQYF
TGTGCCAGCAGTCCGAGTGCCTGGACAGATACGCAGTATTTT
>TRBV9|.|15|TRBJ1-6|TRBD1
CASSVQDRENSPLHF
TGTGCCAGCAGCGTACAGGACAGGGAGAATTCACCCCTCCACTTT
>TRBV25-1|.|17|TRBJ2-1|.
CASSAPWGRGGHNEQFF
TGTGCCAGCAGTGCCCCCTGGGGCAGGGGGGGTCACAATGAGCAGTTCTTC
>TRBV7-7|.|12|TRBJ2-5|TRBD2
CAIGGVQETQYF
TGTGCCATCGGGGGGGTACAAGAGACCCAGTACTTC
>TRBV30|.|12|TRBJ1-2|.
CAWGRSGGAHTF
TGTGCCTGGGGAAGGAGTGGGGGAGCTCACACCTTC
>TRBV30|.|16|TRBJ2-1|.
CAWSVLMASPYNEQFF
TGTGCCTGGAGTGTACTAATGGCATCGCCCTACAATGAGCAGTTCTTC
>TRBV18|.|13|TRBJ2-7|TRBD1
CASSPDRVREQYF
TGTGCCAGCTCGCCCGACAGGGTACGCGAGCAGTACTTC
>TRBV2|.|14|TRBJ2-3|.
CASSASAETDTQYF
TGTGCCAGCAGTGCTTCAGCGGAGACAGATACGCAGTATTTT
>TRBV7-3|.|13|TRBJ2-3|.
CASSLNPRDTQYF
TGTGCCAGCAGCTTAAACCCGAGAGATACGCAGTATTTT
>TRBV9|once|14|TRBJ2-3|TRBD2
CASSVATGLAAQYF
TGTGCCAGCAGCGTAGCTACGGGACTAGCGGCGCAGTATTTT
>TRBV7-2|.|15|TRBJ2-5|.
CASSLYGAGQETQYF
TGTGCCAGCAGCTTGTACGGGGCCGGGCAAGAGACCCAGTACTTC
>TRBV10-3|.|14|TRBJ2-7|.
CAISDKTDPHEQYF
TGTGCCATCAGTGATAAGACGGACCCCCACGAGCAGTACTTC